The rows below give T cell receptor beta chains drawn from one sample of a study of cytomegalovirus exposure and HLA in healthy donors. Sequencing used immunoSEQ multiplex PCR; TCRdb keeps in-frame clones, though not all of them. The table records around 76,000 clones, about 78% of them present only once. Sample: PBMCs. The origin of the receptors is a middle-aged woman in good health and CMV-seropositive. Both conserved end residues are part of each CDR3. A D gene is named only where the DNA matches it firmly. The size entry is marked missing in some rows and otherwise reads once, few, many or a size class.

-	TRBV30	-	TRBJ1-3	CAWRGSVAGNTIYF	TGTGCCTGGAGGGGCTCGGTCGCTGGAAACACCATATATTTT
-	TRBV11-3	-	TRBJ1-1	CASSLSRESEAFF	TGTGCCAGCAGCTTATCCCGGGAATCTGAAGCTTTCTTT
-	TRBV7-6	-	TRBJ1-6	CASSPRGGFNSPLHF	TGTGCCAGCAGCCCAAGGGGGGGGTTCAATTCACCCCTCCACTTT
few	TRBV6-5	-	TRBJ1-2	CASTGTRGGGYTF	TGTGCCAGCACCGGGACACGGGGGGGTGGCTACACCTTC
-	TRBV18	TRBD1	TRBJ2-7	CASSPLGTASYEQYF	TGTGCCAGCTCACCTCTAGGGACAGCCAGCTACGAGCAGTACTTC
-	TRBV11-2	-	TRBJ1-1	CASSSRGRVENTEAFF	TGTGCCAGCAGCTCTCGAGGGAGGGTGGAGAACACTGAAGCTTTCTTT
-	TRBV19	-	TRBJ2-7	CASSPDRGGYEQYF	TGTGCCAGTAGTCCTGACAGGGGAGGGTACGAGCAGTACTTC
-	TRBV28	TRBD2	TRBJ2-7	CASSQSSGGAYEQYF	TGTGCCAGCAGCCAATCTAGCGGGGGGGCCTACGAGCAGTACTTC
once	TRBV7-9	-	TRBJ1-1	CASSPMMSTSNTEAFF	TGTGCCAGCAGCCCTATGATGAGTACCTCGAACACTGAAGCTTTCTTT
-	TRBV5-1	-	TRBJ1-1	CASSRRQENTEAFF	TGCGCCAGCAGCAGGAGACAGGAGAACACTGAAGCTTTCTTT
-	TRBV30	-	TRBJ2-7	CAWSVAGYEQYF	TGTGCCTGGAGTGTAGCAGGATACGAGCAGTACTTC
-	TRBV9	TRBD1	TRBJ1-4	CASSANTLDRSTATNEKLFF	TGTGCCAGCAGCGCCAATACTCTGGACAGGTCTACCGCAACTAATGAAAAACTGTTTTTT
-	TRBV5-1	TRBD1	TRBJ2-7	CASSRTGDSYEQYF	TGCGCCAGCAGCCGGACAGGGGACTCCTACGAGCAGTACTTC
-	TRBV2	-	TRBJ2-1	CASNEAQVYNEQFF	TGTGCCAGCAACGAAGCACAGGTTTACAATGAGCAGTTCTTC
-	TRBV7-6	-	TRBJ1-1	CASSLAGRNTEAFF	TGTGCCAGCAGCTTAGCCGGGAGGAACACTGAAGCTTTCTTT
-	TRBV2	TRBD2	TRBJ2-1	CASRRASGGQNEQFF	TGTGCCAGCAGGAGGGCTAGCGGGGGCCAGAATGAGCAGTTCTTC
-	TRBV5-1	-	TRBJ2-2	CASSLAALTGELFF	TGCGCCAGCAGCTTGGCCGCCCTTACCGGGGAGTTGTTTTTT
few	TRBV19	-	TRBJ1-6	CASSPQDSPLHF	TGTGCCAGTAGTCCTCAGGATTCACCCCTCCACTTT
-	TRBV7-6	TRBD2	TRBJ2-3	CASSLSLGGSGTDTQYF	TGTGCCAGCAGCTTATCGCTCGGGGGGTCCGGGACAGATACGCAGTATTTT
-	TRBV13	-	TRBJ2-3	CASSLLPDKGNTQYF	TGTGCCAGCAGCTTACTTCCGGACAAGGGAAATACGCAGTATTTT
-	TRBV5-1	-	TRBJ2-2	CASSLAGGANTGELFF	TGCGCCAGCAGCTTGGCCGGGGGTGCGAACACCGGGGAGCTGTTTTTT
few	TRBV6-1	-	TRBJ2-7	CASSSVTYEQYF	TGTGCCAGCAGTTCGGTCACCTACGAGCAGTACTTC
-	TRBV29-1	-	TRBJ2-7	CSVSESSYEQYF	TGCAGCGTTTCGGAGAGCTCCTACGAGCAGTACTTC
-	TRBV6-1	-	TRBJ1-2	CASSATERGYTF	TGTGCCAGCAGCGCTACAGAACGAGGCTACACCTTC
-	TRBV5-1	-	TRBJ1-1	CASSLRGNRGEAFF	TGCGCCAGCAGCTTGCGGGGAAATCGTGGTGAAGCTTTCTTT
once	TRBV5-1	-	TRBJ1-4	CASSLDGQGSGKLFF	TGCGCCAGCAGCTTGGATGGGCAGGGGTCTGGAAAACTGTTTTTT
-	TRBV27	-	TRBJ2-1	CASSFRGSYNEQFF	TGTGCCAGCAGTTTTCGGGGTTCCTACAATGAGCAGTTCTTC
once	TRBV28	-	TRBJ2-7	CASSTVPSTTYEQYF	TGTGCCAGCAGTACCGTCCCCTCTACCACCTACGAGCAGTACTTC